Shown below are 4 T cell receptor beta chains from a single sample sequenced in a study of human T cells and chemical hapten exposure. In TCRdb, the RACE reads were re-called with MiXCR into one record per CDR3 protein. The data show fewer than 300,000 distinct CDR3 sequences, 7.5% to 8% seen once. The time point denotes: pre-sensitization, week 0. As to treatment: therapeutic diphenylcyclopropenone sensitization with weekly scalp DPC. This material consisted of whole blood, taken in connection with sensitization to the hapten diphenylcyclopropenone (DPC). These receptors came from a man aged 18 to 30 with alopecia areata. Some clones in this sample may be carry-over from other donors' samples.

This clonotype was detected only a few times. This sequence joins TRBV24-1 and TRBJ1-3; D gene ambiguous. The V gene's germline CDR1 is KGHDR and CDR2 SFDVKD. V was pared by 9 bases and J by 2 bases, with 10 bases between. The length of the CDR3 is 13 residues. For the CDR3, the DNA is TGTGCCACCCTGGACGAAACTGGAAACACCATATATTTT. This sequence encodes CATLDETGNTIYF.

This clonotype was observed a few times. The genes are TRBV5-5 and TRBJ2-7, with D perhaps given as TRBD1 or TRBD2 (6 bases each). The length of the CDR3 is 14 residues. With 4 bases removed from V and 5 bases from J, the gap between germline ends came to 16 bases. The germline gives CDR1 SGHKS, CDR2 YYEKEE (reference sequence). The CDR3 sequence is CASSLRGTHDEQYF. CDR3 coding DNA: TGTGCCAGCAGCCTGCGCGGGACACACGACGAGCAGTACTTC.

This clonotype has a handful of counts. The chain joins TRBV10-3 to TRBJ1-5; D is undetermined. Germline V gives CDR1 ENHRY, CDR2 SYGVKD. This CDR3 is 12 amino acids long. V was shortened by 8 bases and J by 6 bases, with 11 bases between the two germline ends. CDR3 sequence: CAIGSWSQPQHF. In DNA form, the CDR3 reads TGTGCCATCGGGTCGTGGAGTCAGCCCCAGCATTTT.

This clonotype appeared many times. This chain joins TRBV29-1 and TRBJ1-1; no definite D call. Trimming left V 0 bases short and J 8 bases short, with 13 bases between. CDR1 SQVTM and CDR2 ANQGSEA come from the germline V gene. This CDR3 contains 13 residues. CDR3 nucleotide sequence: TGCAGCGTTGAAGATAGGGAGACAAAAGAAGCTTTCTTT. Translated, it gives CSVEDRETKEAFF.